The sequence of this T cell receptor beta chain was determined in a study of T cell responses to AZD1222 COVID-19 vaccine (dated by TCRdb to the early 2020s). Concerning the study at large: TCR sequencing was performed for 233 trial participants, of whom approximately 200 were given two doses of AZD1222 and around 25 were given two doses of MenACWY control vaccine. Trial participants were enrolled by age into subgroups of 18-55, 56-69 and 70-plus years, and 148, 28 and 57 TCR-sequenced participants, respectively, were included in these subgroups. Overall results and qualifications from the work: Epitopes outside the regions mutated in the B.1.351 and B.1.1.7 variants were reportedly recognized by nearly half of the unique spike-specific TCRs. Because no day 14 peak-response samples were available, the repertoires could be characterized only after the peak T cell response. Vaccine-associated CD4 TCRs spanned the whole spike protein, with dominant responses in regions 160-218 and 743-854. Participants were mostly white British, with more females than males. The authors suggested clonal diversity may have been underestimated. In the small 56-69-year group, the increase in depth fell short of significance, most likely because of low power. Conclusions about previously exposed vaccinees were limited because only six or seven AZD1222 recipients were SARS-CoV-2 seropositive at baseline. A significant rise in spike-specific TCR breadth and depth was observed after two AZD1222 doses relative to day 0 and relative to MenACWY recipients.

The CDR3 regions of human TCRbeta chains were subjected to immunosequencing. The authors' pipeline ran thus. Repertoire TCRs were matched against a reference library of SARS-CoV-2-specific TCRs generated with the MIRA antigen-specificity platform. Breadth was defined as the fraction of unique TCRs that were SARS-CoV-2-associated. Depth was defined as the fraction of total T cells that were SARS-CoV-2-associated. Each spike-specific TCR was assigned to its reactive spike region and to a CD4 or CD8 class using the MIRA data. Log10-transformed breadth and depth values were compared by one-way ANOVA with Sidak's multiple comparisons tests. As stored in TCRdb, this immuneACCESS dataset retains in-frame rearrangements with V and J assigned. A fraction of the clones does not appear; measured against another copy, unresolved V genes explain less than half of the discrepancy, and the remainder lacks a known reason. The D gene and trimming were derived from the DNA, and the V and J assignments and clone size from that table. This sample comprises 92,000 or so clones, roughly 90% of them detected only once. The top ten hold more than 5% of the sample.

The sample's time point label, decoded: about 28 days (+/-7) after the second vaccine dose. AZD1222 recipients given second doses at about 4 weeks or at about 12 weeks were pooled, since spike-specific TCR depth and breadth were not found to differ between the two schedules. Vaccinee samples came from UK trials COV001 and COV002, including a single-blind randomized controlled phase 2/3 trial of AZD1222 (ChAdOx1 nCoV-19) in healthy adults. Trial participant PBMC samples were collected at day 0 and day 28 after the second dose for TCRbeta chain sequencing. CDR1 is given as SGHTA and CDR2 as FQGTGA, both from the germline V gene. V gives up 1 base and J gives up 5 bases, and the segment between their germline ends measures 8 bases. The CDR3 numbers 14 residues from cysteine through phenylalanine. The sequence is cut down to CDR3 DNA, 42 bases in frame from base 1. This clone is a singleton in its sample. No cognate antigen has been identified for it. No much larger clone exists at a distance of one base, and base qualities are not known.

The sequence joins TRBV7-3 to TRBJ2-2, with the identity of the D gene unclear. The TCR originated in an adult who received the AZD1222 COVID-19 vaccine. The sample consisted of peripheral blood, taken 28 days after the second AZD1222 dose. In nucleotides, the sequence is TGTGCCAGCAGCTTAATGCCCGGGACCGGGGAGCTGTTTTTT. It translates to CASSLMPGTGELFF.